A selection of T cell receptor beta chains follows, all from one sample in a study of cytomegalovirus exposure and HLA in healthy donors. Data came from immunoSEQ multiplex PCR; TCRdb stores just in-frame clones and leaves some out. Among around 97,000 clones listed, approximately 66% were seen once. The specimen was PBMCs. The receptors originated from a woman between 45 and 65 years old in good health and CMV-seronegative. Each CDR3 is given with its conserved first and last residue. The D gene is left open where the match is weak. Where a row states a size, it is once, few, many or the class of an expanded clone; other rows omit it.

TRBV28	NA	TRBJ2-4	few	CASTGLGKNIQYF	TGTGCCAGCACAGGTTTGGGCAAAAACATTCAGTACTTC
TRBV6-5	NA	TRBJ1-1	few	CASSYSNTMNTEAFF	TGTGCCAGCAGTTACTCGAACACTATGAACACTGAAGCTTTCTTT
TRBV7-3	NA	TRBJ2-5	few	CASSLGGRETQYF	TGTGCCAGCAGCTTAGGAGGGCGGGAGACCCAGTACTTC
TRBV5-1	NA	TRBJ1-6	NA	CASSLVERSSYNSPLHF	TGCGCCAGCAGCTTGGTTGAACGGAGCTCCTATAATTCACCCCTCCACTTT
TRBV28	NA	TRBJ2-1	NA	CASSSSGLTYNEQFF	TGTGCCAGCAGTTCCAGCGGGTTGACCTACAATGAGCAGTTCTTC
TRBV6-5	NA	TRBJ1-5	few	CASSYSAGDQPQHF	TGTGCCAGCAGTTACTCGGCAGGGGATCAGCCCCAGCATTTT
TRBV30	TRBD1	TRBJ1-2	NA	CAWSRTGGFGYTF	TGTGCCTGGAGTCGGACAGGGGGTTTTGGCTACACCTTC
TRBV5-8	TRBD2	TRBJ2-1	few	CASSFMGTSGDYNEQFF	TGTGCCAGCAGCTTTATGGGGACTAGCGGGGACTACAATGAGCAGTTCTTC
TRBV15	NA	TRBJ2-7	NA	CATSRDGTPQNEQYF	TGTGCCACCAGCAGAGACGGGACACCGCAAAACGAGCAGTACTTC
TRBV10-2	NA	TRBJ2-7	NA	CASSHIPPGQSYEQYF	TGCGCCAGCAGTCATATCCCACCCGGACAGAGCTACGAGCAGTACTTC
TRBV30	TRBD1	TRBJ2-3	NA	CALETGGTDTQYF	TGTGCTCTGGAGACAGGGGGGACAGATACGCAGTATTTT